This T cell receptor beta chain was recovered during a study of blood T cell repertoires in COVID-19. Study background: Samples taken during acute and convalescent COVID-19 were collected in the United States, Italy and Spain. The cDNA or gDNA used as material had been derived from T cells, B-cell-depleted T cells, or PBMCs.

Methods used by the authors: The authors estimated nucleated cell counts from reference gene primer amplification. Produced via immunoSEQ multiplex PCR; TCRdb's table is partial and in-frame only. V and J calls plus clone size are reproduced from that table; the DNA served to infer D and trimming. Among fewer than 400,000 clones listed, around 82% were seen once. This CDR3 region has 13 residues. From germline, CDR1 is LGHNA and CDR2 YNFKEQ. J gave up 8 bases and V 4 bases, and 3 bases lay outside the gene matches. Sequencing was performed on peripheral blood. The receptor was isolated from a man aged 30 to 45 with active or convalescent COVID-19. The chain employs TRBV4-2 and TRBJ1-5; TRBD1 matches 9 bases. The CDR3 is CASSRTGVEPQHF. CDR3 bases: TGTGCCAGCAGCCGGACAGGGGTTGAGCCCCAGCATTTT.